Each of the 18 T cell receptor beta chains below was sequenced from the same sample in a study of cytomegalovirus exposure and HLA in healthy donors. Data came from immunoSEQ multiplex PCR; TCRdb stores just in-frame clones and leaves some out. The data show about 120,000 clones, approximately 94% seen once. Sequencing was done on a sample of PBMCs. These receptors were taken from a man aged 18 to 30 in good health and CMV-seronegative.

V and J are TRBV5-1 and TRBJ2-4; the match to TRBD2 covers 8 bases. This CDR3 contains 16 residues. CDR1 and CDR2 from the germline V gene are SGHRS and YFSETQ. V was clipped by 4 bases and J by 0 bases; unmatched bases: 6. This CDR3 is CASSPGGGLAKNIQYF. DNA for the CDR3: TGCGCCAGCAGCCCCGGCGGGGGGCTAGCCAAAAACATTCAGTACTTC.

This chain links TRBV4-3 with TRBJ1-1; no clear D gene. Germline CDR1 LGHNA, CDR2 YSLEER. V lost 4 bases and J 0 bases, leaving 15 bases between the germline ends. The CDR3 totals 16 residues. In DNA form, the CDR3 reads TGCGCCAGCAGCCCCCGCTCGGAGTCCATGAACACTGAAGCTTTCTTT. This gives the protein CASSPRSESMNTEAFF.

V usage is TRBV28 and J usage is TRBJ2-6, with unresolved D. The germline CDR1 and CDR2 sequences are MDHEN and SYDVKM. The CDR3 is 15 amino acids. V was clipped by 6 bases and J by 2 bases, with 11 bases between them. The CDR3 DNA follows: TGTGCCAGCAGACGAAGAATAGCTGGGGCCAACGTCCTGACTTTC. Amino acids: CASRRRIAGANVLTF.

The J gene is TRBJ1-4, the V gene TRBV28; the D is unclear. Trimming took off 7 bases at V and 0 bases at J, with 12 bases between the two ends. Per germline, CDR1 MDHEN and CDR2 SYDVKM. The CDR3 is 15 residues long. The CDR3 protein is CASTGAGPTNEKLFF. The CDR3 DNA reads TGTGCCAGCACCGGCGCAGGCCCAACTAATGAAAAACTGTTTTTT.

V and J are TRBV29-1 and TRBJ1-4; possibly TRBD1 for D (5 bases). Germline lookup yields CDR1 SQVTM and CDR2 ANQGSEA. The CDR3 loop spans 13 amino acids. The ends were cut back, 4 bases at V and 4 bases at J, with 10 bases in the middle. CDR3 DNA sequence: TGCAGCGTTGGGAGCGGGGGTAATGAAAAACTGTTTTTT. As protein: CSVGSGGNEKLFF.

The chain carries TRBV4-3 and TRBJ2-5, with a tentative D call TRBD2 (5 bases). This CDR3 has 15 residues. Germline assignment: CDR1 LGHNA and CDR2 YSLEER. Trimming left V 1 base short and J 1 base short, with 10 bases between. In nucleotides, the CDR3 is TGCGCCAGCAGCCAAGTTTACGGGATCCAAGAGACCCAGTACTTC. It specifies CASSQVYGIQETQYF.

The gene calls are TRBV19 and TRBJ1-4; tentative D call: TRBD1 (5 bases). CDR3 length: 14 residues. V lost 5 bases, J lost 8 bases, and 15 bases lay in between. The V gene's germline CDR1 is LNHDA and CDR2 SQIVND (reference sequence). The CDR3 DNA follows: TGTGCCAGTAGTCCGGGGGGAGGGACCGAAAAACTGTTTTTT. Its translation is CASSPGGGTEKLFF. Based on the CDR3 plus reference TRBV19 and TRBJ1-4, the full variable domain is DGGITQSPKYLFRKEGQNVTLSCEQNLNHDAMYWYRQDPGQGLRLIYYSQIVNDFQKGDIAEGYSVSREKKESFPLTVTSAQKNPTAFYLCASSPGGGTEKLFFGSGTQLSVL.

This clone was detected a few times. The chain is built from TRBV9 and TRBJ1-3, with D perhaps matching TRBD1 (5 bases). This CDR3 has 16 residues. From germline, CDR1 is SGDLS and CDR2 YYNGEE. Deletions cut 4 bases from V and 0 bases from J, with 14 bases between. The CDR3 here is CASSSGQGYSGNTIYF. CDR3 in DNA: TGTGCCAGCAGCTCTGGGCAGGGTTACTCTGGAAACACCATATATTTT.

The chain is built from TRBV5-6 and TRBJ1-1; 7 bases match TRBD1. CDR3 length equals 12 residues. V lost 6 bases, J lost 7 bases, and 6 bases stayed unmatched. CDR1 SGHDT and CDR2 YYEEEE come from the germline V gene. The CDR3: CASTLGGLEAFF. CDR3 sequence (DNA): TGTGCCAGCACCCTAGGGGGCCTTGAAGCTTTCTTT.

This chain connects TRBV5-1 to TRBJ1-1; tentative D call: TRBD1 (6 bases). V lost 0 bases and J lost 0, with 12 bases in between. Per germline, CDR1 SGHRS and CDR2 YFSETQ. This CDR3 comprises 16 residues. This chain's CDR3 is CASSLGPQGMNTEAFF. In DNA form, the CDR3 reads TGCGCCAGCAGCTTGGGGCCCCAGGGGATGAACACTGAAGCTTTCTTT.

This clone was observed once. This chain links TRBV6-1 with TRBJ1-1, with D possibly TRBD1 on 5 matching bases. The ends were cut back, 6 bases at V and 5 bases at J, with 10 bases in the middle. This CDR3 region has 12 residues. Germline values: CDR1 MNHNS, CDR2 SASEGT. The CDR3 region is CASRGRGTEAFF. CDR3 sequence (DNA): TGTGCCAGCAGGGGGCGCGGAACTGAAGCTTTCTTT.

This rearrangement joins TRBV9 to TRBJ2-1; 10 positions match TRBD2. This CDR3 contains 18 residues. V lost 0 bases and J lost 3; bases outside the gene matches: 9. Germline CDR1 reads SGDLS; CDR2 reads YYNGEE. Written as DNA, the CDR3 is TGTGCCAGCAGCGTAGTTGCCCAGCGGGAGGGGGTCTACAATGAGCAGTTCTTC. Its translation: CASSVVAQREGVYNEQFF.

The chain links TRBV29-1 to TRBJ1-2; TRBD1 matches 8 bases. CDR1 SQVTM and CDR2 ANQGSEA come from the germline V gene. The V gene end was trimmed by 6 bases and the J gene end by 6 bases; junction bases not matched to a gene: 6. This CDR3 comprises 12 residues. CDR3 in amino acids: CSVGQGGDGYTF. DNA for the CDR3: TGCAGCGTAGGACAGGGAGGGGATGGCTACACCTTC.

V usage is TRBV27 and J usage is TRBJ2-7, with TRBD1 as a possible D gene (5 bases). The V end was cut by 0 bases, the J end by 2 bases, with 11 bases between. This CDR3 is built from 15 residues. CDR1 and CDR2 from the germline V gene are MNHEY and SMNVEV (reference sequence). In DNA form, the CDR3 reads TGTGCCAGCAGTTTATCTGCAGGGCTGCCCTACGAGCAGTACTTC. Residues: CASSLSAGLPYEQYF.

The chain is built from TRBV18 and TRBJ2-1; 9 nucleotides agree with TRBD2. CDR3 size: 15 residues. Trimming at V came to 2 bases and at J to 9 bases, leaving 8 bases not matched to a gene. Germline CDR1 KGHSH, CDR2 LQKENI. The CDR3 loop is CASSPASSGRTEQFF. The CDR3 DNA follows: TGTGCCAGCTCACCAGCATCCAGCGGGAGGACTGAGCAGTTCTTC.

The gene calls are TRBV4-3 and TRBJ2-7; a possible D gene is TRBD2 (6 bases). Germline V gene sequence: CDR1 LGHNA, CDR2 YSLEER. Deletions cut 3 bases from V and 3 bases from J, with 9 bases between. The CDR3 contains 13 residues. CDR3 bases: TGCGCCAGCAGCCAGACTAGGGACTACGAGCAGTACTTC. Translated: CASSQTRDYEQYF.

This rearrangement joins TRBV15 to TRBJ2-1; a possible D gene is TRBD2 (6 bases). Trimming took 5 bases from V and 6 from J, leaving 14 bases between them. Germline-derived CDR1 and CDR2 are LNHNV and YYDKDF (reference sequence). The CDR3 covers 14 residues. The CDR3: CATSSLRGSNEQFF. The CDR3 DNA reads TGTGCCACCAGCTCGCTTCGGGGGAGCAATGAGCAGTTCTTC.

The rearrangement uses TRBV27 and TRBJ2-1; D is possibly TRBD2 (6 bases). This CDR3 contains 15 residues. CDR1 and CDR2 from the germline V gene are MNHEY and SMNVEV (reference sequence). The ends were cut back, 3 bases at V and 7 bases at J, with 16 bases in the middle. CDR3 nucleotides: TGTGCCAGCAGTTTTCAGTGGGACGGGAGTAATGAGCAGTTCTTC. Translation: CASSFQWDGSNEQFF.